Below, one TCR beta chain is given with its context. This sample was taken from a study of cytomegalovirus exposure and HLA in healthy donors. 60 Vbeta and 13 Jbeta primers were used in PCR. Clones were read by immunoSEQ multiplex PCR, and TCRdb kept only the in-frame ones, dropping some. The sample has approximately 97,000 clones, roughly three quarters seen once. Per germline, CDR1 MGHDK and CDR2 SYGVNS. V shed 3 bases, J shed 4 bases, and the junction held 10 bases outside the gene matches. CDR3 length: 16 residues. The chain uses TRBV25-1 and TRBJ1-2, with TRBD1 matching 8 bases. The TCR was taken from a male donor in good health and CMV-seropositive. What was sequenced was PBMCs. The CDR3 region is CASSDFLAGGSYGYTF. The DNA of the CDR3 is TGTGCCAGCAGTGATTTCTTGGCAGGGGGCTCCTATGGCTACACCTTC.